The clone carrying this TCR beta chain came up many times. Its antigen remains unidentified. The data were taken from a study of T cell repertoires in cytomegalovirus infection. Study information: TCR beta signatures that were public indicated CMV infection and matching HLA type.

General study results and limits: HLA-C-restricted, CMV-specific TCR beta clonotypes were dominant ex vivo.

Each CDR3 protein gets one entry after TCRdb re-called the reads with MiXCR. This repertoire shows some 920,000 distinct CDR3 sequences, around 30% found once; its top ten account for over 11%. V lost 2 bases and J lost 0; bases outside the gene matches: 8. The CDR3 runs 19 residues. Per the germline V gene, CDR1 is SEHNR and CDR2 is FQNEAQ (reference sequence). Material: cultured CD8+ T cells from PBMCs, obtained from culture after CMV antigen stimulation. The TCR comes from a human donor in good health (CMV status not recorded). Some clones in this sample may be carry-over from other donors' samples. The genes are TRBV7-9 and TRBJ2-6, with 9 positions matching TRBD1. CDR3 sequence reads: CASSLPKTGGFSGANVLTF. The CDR3 DNA is TGTGCCAGCAGCTTACCGAAAACAGGGGGCTTCTCTGGGGCCAACGTCCTGACTTTC. The full variable domain, completed using reference TRBV7-9 and TRBJ2-6, is DTGVSQNPRHKITKRGQNVTFRCDPISEHNRLYWYRQTLGQGPEFLTYFQNEAQLEKSRLLSDRFSAERPKGSFSTLEIQRTEQGDSAMYLCASSLPKTGGFSGANVLTFGAGSRLTVL.